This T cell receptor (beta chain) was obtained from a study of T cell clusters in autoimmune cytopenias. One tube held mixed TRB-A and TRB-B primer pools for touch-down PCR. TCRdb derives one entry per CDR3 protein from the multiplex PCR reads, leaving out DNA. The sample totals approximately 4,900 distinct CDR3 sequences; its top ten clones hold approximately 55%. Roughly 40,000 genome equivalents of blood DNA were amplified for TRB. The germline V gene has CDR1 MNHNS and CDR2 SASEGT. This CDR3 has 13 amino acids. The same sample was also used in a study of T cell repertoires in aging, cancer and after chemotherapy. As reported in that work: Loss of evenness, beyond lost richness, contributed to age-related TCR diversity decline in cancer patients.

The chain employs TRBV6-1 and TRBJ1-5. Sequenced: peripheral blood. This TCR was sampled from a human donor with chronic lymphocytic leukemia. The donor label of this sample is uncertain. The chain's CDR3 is CASSAVSNQPQHF.